The entry below gives a single TCR beta chain sequence along with its context. This clonotype showed up just once. Its recognized antigen is unknown. No quality values exist for individual bases; no much larger clone is one base distant. One read alone is a weak basis. Ophthalmopathy patients had moderately to severely active disease, with a Clinical Activity Score of 3 or more, a NOSPECS grade of 4 or more, and a disease duration of less than 3 months. Patients with uncontrolled infections, other autoimmune diseases, pregnancy or lactation were excluded. Diagnoses relied on clinical symptoms, serum thyroxine and TRAb, thyroid ultrasound and orbital computed tomography. PBMCs were separated from 7.5 to 10 ml of fresh peripheral blood using Ficoll-Paque density gradient centrifugation. Total RNA was extracted with Trizol reagent, and quality was checked on an Agilent 2100 Bioanalyzer. The TCR beta CDR3 regions were amplified from the RNA transcripts. The TCR CDR3 was subjected to a first round of RT-PCR using the HTBI primer set and the Qiagen OneStep RT-PCR kit. Libraries were constructed in a second round of multiplex PCR, after which size selection and purification were performed. Libraries were sequenced paired-end with 100 bp reads on an Illumina HiSeq2000. For the original study's pipeline: SOAPnuke was used to process the raw data, with reads discarded if the reads contained adapters or uncalled bases, had a mean Phred below 15, or lacked an exact constant-primer or identifier match. COPE v1.2.5 was used to merge the high-quality paired reads, and each unique nucleotide sequence was defined as a clonotype. MiTCR v1.1 was used to align the clonotypes against IMGT TRBV, TRBD and TRBJ reference segments. The analysis was restricted to V-J combinations with a frequency above 0.0001, which together covered just over 99% of the repertoires. The TCS score was defined as F50 (clonal expansion) divided by E x V (chaos), with BLOSUM62-based TCRdist calculated between CDR3 peptides within each V-J. Welch's t-statistics and random forest reduced 450 to 600 V-J features to under 15, which were used in a naive Bayes classifier (R e1071). TCRdb itself trimmed the public reads at Q25 with fastp, ran MiXCR and retained productive beta chains. Rows are combined by CDR3 protein, so each entry shows the most common genes and DNA. TCRdb, rather than the study authors, made the V and J calls. The sample yields over 300,000 distinct CDR3 sequences; around 15% were counted once. Of the sample, approximately 35% is held by the ten largest clones.

The data are from a study of T cells in Graves' hyperthyroidism and ophthalmopathy (dated by TCRdb to the late 2010s). Context from the whole study: Peripheral blood was collected at initial diagnosis, before any treatment. To identify distinguishing TCR V-J signatures, a discovery cohort of around 100 patients was used, comprising 40 to 45 with Graves' ophthalmopathy and around 57 with stable Graves' hyperthyroidism. An independent validation cohort of 18 to 20 hyperthyroidism patients and roughly 16 patients who later progressed to ophthalmopathy tested prospective prediction of ophthalmopathy. The roughly 94 discovery patients were randomly split 7:3 into training and test sets. In addition, the study compared T-cell repertoires in thyroid tissue and in blood from roughly six Graves' hyperthyroidism patients. Once sampling was done, hyperthyroidism patients were given methimazole at a starting dose of 30 mg daily, whereas ophthalmopathy patients were given high-dose intravenous methylprednisolone. According to the paper, TCR Vbeta CDR3 sequencing was carried out on over 130 peripheral blood samples, which came from 40 to 45 ophthalmopathy, around 74 hyperthyroidism and roughly 17 progressor patients. General findings and caveats noted by the study authors: Ophthalmopathy was separated from stable hyperthyroidism by a 13 V-J signature model, with around 90% sensitivity and 81% to 83% specificity obtained in cross-validation and 80%/75% obtained in testing. No statistical method was used to set the sample size in advance, and investigators knew the group allocation. During validation, the model predicted progression to ophthalmopathy a median of around 7 months ahead of onset, with approximately 70% sensitivity and less than 85% specificity. Blood samples also contained most of the expanded thyroid clonotypes (frequency above 0.001), which suggests that blood repertoires may reflect thyroid immune responses.

This receptor was obtained from a woman aged 35 to 49 with Graves' ophthalmopathy. The sequenced sample consisted of blood.

The CDR3 corresponds to CASSPSPNEKLFF. The sequenced DNA is TGTGCCAGCTCACCGAGCCCGAATGAAAAACTGTTTTTT. The chain couples TRBV18 to TRBJ1-4; the D segment cannot be called with confidence. Taken from cysteine to phenylalanine, the CDR3 has 13 residues. The CDR3 DNA has 39 bases and is translated from base 1. The trim is 3 bases for V and 5 bases for J, with a gap of 7 bases between the germline ends. CDR1 KGHSH and CDR2 LQKENI are derived from the germline V gene.